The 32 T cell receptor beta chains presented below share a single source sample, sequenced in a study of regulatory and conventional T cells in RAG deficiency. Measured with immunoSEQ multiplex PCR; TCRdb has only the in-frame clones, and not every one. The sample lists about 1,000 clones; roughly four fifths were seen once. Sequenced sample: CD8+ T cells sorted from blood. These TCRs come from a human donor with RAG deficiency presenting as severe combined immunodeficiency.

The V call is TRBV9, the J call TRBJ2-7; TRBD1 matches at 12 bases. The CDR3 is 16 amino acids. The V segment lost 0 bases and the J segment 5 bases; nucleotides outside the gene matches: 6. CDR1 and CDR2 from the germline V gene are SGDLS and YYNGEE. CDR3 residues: CASSVGGDRGLDEQYF. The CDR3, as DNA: TGTGCCAGCAGCGTAGGCGGGGACAGGGGGCTGGACGAGCAGTACTTC.

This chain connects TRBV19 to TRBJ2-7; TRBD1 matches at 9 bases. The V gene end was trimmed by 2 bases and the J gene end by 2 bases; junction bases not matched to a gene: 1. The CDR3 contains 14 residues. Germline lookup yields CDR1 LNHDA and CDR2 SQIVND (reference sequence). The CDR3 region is CASSIWTGAYEQYF. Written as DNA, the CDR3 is TGTGCCAGTAGTATATGGACAGGGGCCTACGAGCAGTACTTC.

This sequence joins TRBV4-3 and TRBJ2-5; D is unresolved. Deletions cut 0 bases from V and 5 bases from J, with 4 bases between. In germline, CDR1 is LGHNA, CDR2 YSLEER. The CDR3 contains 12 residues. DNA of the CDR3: TGCGCCAGCAGCCAAGACAGGGAGACCCAGTACTTC. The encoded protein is CASSQDRETQYF.

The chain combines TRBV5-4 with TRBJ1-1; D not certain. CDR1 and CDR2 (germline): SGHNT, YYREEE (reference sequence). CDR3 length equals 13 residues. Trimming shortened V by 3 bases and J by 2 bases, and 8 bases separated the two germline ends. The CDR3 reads CASSWRTNTEAFF. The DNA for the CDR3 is TGTGCCAGCAGCTGGCGTACCAACACTGAAGCTTTCTTT.

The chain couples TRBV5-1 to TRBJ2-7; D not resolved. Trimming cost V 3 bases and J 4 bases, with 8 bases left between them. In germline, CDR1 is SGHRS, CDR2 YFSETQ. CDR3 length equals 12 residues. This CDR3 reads CASSSYPYEQYF. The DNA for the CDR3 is TGCGCCAGCAGCTCCTACCCTTACGAGCAGTACTTC.

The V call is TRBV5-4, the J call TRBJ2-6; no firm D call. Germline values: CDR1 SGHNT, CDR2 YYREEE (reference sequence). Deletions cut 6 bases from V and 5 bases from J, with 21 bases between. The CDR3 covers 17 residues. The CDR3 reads CASNFNVRQSRANVLTF. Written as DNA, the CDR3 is TGTGCCAGCAATTTCAACGTCAGACAAAGTCGGGCCAACGTCCTGACTTTC.

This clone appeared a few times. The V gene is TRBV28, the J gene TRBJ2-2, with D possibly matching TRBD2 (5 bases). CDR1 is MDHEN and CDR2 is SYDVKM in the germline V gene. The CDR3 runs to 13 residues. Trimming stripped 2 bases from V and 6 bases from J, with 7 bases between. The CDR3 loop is CASSLRTPGELFF. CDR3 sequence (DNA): TGTGCCAGCAGTTTACGGACTCCCGGGGAGCTGTTTTTT.

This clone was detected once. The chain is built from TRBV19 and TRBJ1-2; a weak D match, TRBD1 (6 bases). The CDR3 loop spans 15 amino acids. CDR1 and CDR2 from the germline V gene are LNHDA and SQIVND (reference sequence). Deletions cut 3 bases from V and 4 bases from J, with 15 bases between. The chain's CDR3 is CASSISRQVGYGYTF. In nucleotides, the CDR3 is TGTGCCAGTAGTATTTCCCGACAGGTCGGCTATGGCTACACCTTC.

The CDR3 is CASRIHRLSRQETQYF. Written as DNA, the CDR3 is TGTGCCAGCAGGATACATCGGTTGTCAAGACAAGAGACCCAGTACTTC. The chain employs TRBV27 and TRBJ2-5, with D hard to call. The germline V and J ends were trimmed by 6 bases and 2 bases, with 19 bases remaining between them. The CDR3 is 16 residues long. Germline V lookup: CDR1 MNHEY, CDR2 SMNVEV (reference sequence).

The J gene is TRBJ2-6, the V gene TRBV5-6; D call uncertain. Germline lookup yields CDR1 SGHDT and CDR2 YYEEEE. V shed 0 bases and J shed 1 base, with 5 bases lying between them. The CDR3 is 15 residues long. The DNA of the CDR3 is TGTGCCAGCAGCTTGGCCTTTTCTGGGGCCAACGTCCTGACTTTC. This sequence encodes CASSLAFSGANVLTF.

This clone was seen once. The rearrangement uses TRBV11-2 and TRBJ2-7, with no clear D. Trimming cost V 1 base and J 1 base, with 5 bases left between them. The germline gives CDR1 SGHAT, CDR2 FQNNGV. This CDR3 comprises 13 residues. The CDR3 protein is CASSLVGSYEQYF. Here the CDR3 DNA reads TGTGCCAGCAGCTTAGTGGGTTCCTACGAGCAGTACTTC.

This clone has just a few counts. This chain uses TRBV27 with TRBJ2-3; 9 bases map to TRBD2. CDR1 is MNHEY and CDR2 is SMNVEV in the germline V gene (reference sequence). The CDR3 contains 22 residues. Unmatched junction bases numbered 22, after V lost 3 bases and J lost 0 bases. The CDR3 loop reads CASSFLKGLAKVGGGSTDTQYF. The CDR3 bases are TGTGCCAGCAGTTTCCTGAAAGGACTAGCGAAGGTGGGGGGGGGTAGCACAGATACGCAGTATTTT.

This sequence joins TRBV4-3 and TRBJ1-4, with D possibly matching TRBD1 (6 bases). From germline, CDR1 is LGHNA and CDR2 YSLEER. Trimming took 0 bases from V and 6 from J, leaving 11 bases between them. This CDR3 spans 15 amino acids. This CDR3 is CASSQDRRGDEKLFF. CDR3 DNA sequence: TGCGCCAGCAGCCAAGATCGCAGGGGTGATGAAAAACTGTTTTTT.

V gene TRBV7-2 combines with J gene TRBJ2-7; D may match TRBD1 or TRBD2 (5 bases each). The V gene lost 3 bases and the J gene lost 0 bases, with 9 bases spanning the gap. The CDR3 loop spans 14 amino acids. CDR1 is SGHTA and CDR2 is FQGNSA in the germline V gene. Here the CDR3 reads CASSFRGVSYEQYF. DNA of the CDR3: TGTGCCAGCAGCTTTAGAGGGGTCTCCTACGAGCAGTACTTC.

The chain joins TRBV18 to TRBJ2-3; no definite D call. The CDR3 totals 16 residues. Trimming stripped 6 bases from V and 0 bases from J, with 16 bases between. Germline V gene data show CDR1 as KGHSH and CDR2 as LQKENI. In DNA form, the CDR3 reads TGTGCCAGCTCCCTGTCTGAGGATACTAGCACAGATACGCAGTATTTT. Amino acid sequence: CASSLSEDTSTDTQYF.

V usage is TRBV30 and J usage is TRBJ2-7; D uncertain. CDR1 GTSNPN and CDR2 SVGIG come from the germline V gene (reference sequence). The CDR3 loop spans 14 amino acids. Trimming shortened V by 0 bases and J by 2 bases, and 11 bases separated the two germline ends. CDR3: CAWSVIDGPYEQYF. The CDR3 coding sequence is TGTGCCTGGAGTGTGATTGACGGACCCTACGAGCAGTACTTC.

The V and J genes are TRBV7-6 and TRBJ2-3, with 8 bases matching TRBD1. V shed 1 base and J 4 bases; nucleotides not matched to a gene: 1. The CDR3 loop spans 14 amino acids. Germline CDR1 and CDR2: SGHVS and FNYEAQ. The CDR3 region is CASSLGTGPDTQYF. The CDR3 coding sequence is TGTGCCAGCAGCTTAGGGACAGGGCCAGATACGCAGTATTTT. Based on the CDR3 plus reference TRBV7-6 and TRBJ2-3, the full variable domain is GAGVSQSPRYKVTKRGQDVALRCDPISGHVSLYWYRQALGQGPEFLTYFNYEAQQDKSGLPNDRFSAERPEGSISTLTIQRTEQRDSAMYRCASSLGTGPDTQYFGPGTRLTVL.

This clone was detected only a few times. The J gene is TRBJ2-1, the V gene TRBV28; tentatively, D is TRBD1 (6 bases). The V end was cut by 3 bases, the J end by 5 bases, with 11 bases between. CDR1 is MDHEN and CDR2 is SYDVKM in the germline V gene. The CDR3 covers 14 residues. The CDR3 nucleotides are TGTGCCAGCAGTTTCCTTCGGACAGACAATGAGCAGTTCTTC. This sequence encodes CASSFLRTDNEQFF.

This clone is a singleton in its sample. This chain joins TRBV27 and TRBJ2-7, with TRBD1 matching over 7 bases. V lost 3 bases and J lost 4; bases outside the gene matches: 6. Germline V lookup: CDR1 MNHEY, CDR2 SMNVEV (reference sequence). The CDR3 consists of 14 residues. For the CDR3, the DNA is TGTGCCAGCAGTTTTGTACAGGGGCCTTACGAGCAGTACTTC. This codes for CASSFVQGPYEQYF.

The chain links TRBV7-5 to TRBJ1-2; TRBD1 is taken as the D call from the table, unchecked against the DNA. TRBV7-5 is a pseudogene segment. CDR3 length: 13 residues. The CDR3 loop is CASSFQGGYGYTF. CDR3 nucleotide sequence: TGTGCCAGCAGCTTCCAGGGTGGTTATGGCTACACCTTC.

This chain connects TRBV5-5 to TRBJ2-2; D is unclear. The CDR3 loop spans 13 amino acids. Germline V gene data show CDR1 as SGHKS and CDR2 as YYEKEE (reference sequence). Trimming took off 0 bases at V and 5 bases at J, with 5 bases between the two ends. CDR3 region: CASSLGRTGELFF. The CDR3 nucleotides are TGTGCCAGCAGCTTGGGGCGGACCGGGGAGCTGTTTTTT.

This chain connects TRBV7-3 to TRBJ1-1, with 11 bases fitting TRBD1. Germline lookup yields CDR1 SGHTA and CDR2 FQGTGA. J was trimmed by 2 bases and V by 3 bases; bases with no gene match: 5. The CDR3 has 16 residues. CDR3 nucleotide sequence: TGTGCCAGCAGCTTGGGAGGACAGGGGGCCAACACTGAAGCTTTCTTT. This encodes CASSLGGQGANTEAFF.

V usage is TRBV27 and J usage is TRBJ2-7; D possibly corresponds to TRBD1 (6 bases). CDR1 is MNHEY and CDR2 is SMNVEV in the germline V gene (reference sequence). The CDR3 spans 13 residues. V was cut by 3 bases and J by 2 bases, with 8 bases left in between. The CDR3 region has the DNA TGTGCCAGCAGTTTCAGGGGCCCCTACGAGCAGTACTTC. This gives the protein CASSFRGPYEQYF.

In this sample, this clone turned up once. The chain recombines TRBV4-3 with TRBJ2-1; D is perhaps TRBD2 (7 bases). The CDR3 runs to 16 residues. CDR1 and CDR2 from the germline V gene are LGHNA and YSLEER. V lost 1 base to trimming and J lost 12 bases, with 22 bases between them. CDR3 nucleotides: TGCGCCAGCAGCCAAGGACGTAGCCGGCGGGGGCTGTCGCAGTTCTTC. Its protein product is CASSQGRSRRGLSQFF.

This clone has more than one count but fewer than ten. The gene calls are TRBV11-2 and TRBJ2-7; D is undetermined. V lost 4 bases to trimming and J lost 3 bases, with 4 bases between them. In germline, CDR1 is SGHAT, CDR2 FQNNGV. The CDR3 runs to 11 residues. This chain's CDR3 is CASSWSYEQYF. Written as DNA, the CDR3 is TGTGCCAGCAGCTGGAGCTACGAGCAGTACTTC.

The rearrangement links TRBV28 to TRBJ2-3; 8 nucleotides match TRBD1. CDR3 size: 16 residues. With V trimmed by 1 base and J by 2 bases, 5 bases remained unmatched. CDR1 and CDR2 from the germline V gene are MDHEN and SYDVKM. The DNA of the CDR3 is TGTGCCAGCAGTTTATACAGGGGGAGCCCCACAGATACGCAGTATTTT. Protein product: CASSLYRGSPTDTQYF.

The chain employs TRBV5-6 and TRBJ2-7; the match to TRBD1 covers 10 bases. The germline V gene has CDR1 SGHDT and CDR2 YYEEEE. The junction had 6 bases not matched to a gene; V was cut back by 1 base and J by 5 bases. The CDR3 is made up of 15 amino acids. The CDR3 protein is CASSLSTGGIDEQYF. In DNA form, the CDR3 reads TGTGCCAGCAGCTTGTCGACAGGGGGCATAGACGAGCAGTACTTC.

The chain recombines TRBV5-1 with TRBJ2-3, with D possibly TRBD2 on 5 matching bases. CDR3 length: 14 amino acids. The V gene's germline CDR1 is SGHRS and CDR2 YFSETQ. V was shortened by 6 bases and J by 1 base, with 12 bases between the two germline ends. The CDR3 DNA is TGCGCCAGCACACTGGCGGGCCGCACAGATACGCAGTATTTT. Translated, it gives CASTLAGRTDTQYF.

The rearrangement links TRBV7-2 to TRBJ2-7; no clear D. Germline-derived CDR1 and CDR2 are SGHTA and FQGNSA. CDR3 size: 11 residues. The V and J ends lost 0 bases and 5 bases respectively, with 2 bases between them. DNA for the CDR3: TGTGCCAGCAGCTTAGCGCACGAGCAGTACTTC. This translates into CASSLAHEQYF.

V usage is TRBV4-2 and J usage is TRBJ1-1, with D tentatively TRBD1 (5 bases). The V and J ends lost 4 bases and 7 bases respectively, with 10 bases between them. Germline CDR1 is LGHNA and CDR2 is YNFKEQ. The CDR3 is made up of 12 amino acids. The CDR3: CASSPRQGEAFF. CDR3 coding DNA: TGTGCCAGCAGCCCTCGGCAGGGTGAAGCTTTCTTT.

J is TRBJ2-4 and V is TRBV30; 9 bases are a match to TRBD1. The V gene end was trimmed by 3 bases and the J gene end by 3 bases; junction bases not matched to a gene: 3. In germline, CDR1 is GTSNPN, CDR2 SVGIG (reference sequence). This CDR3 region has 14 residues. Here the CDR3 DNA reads TGTGCCTGGAGAAGGACAGGGGTCAAAAACATTCAGTACTTC. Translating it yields CAWRRTGVKNIQYF.

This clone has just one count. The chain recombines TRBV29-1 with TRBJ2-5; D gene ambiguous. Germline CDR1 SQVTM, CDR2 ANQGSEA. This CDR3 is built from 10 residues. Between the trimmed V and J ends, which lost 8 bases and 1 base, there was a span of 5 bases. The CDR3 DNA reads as TGCAGCCACGGCCAAGAGACCCAGTACTTC. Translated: CSHGQETQYF.